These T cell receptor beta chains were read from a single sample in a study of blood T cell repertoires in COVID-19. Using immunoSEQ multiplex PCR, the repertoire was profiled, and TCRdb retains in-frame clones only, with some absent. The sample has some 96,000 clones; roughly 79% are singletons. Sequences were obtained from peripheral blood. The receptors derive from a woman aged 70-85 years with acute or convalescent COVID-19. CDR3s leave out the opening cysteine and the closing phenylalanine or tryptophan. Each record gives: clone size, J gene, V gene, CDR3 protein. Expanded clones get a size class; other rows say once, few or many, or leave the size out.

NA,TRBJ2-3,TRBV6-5,ASLAGAPSTDTQY
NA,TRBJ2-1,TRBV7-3,ASSSQSGEQF
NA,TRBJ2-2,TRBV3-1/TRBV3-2,ASTGTENTGELF
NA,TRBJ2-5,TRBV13,ASRARGGETQY
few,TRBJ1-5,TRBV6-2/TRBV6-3,ASSYSMILRGQLGDQPQH
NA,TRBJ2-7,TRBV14,ASSHLSQSYEQY
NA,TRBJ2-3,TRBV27,ASSFGQGSTDTQY
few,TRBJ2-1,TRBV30,ASGGALIEQF
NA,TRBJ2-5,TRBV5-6,ASSRLEGFQETQY
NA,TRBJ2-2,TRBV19,ASSIREGSGELF
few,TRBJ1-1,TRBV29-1,SVDDTGTEAF
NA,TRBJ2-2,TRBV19,ASSIVQTANTGELF
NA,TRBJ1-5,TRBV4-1,ASSQGEDQPQH
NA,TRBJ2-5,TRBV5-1,ASSGGGLTTSGEWGETQY
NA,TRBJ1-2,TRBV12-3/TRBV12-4,ASSLDQGYGYT
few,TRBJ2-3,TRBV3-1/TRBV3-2,ASSPRRQGLGTDTQY
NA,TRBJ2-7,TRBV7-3,ASSSGLAGAEQY
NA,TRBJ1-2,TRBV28,ASSPTSGTTLWPSKVG
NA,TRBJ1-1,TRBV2,ASSVFRDTEAF
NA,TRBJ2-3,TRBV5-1,ASSLAVDRDKY
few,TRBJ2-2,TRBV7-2,ASSLVTGFVRTGELF
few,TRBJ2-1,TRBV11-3,ASSPRLAGDYNEQF
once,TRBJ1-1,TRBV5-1,ASSSGTGNTEAF
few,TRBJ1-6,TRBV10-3,AISDLAASSYNSPLH
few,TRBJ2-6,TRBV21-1,ASSKALKGAGANVLT
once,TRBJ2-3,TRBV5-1,ASSRTSGVTDTQY
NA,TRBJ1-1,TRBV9,ASSVELTGMNTEAF
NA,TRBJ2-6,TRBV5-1,ASSVDGGSGANVLT
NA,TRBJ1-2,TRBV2,ASSRREGAKGYT
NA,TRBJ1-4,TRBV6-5,ASSRQGGNEKLF
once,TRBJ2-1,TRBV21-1,ASSKGQGGGNEQF
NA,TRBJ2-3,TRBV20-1,SASNRRPGTDTQY
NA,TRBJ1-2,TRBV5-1,ASSPSGGDYGYT
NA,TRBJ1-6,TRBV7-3,ASSSREGGNSPLH
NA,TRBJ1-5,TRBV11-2,ASSPYGGDQPQH
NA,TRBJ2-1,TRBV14,ASSHFGGPSYNEQF
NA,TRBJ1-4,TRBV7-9,ASSARQGTNEKLF
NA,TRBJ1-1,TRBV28,ASSFFTGPANTEAF
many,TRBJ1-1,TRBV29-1,SVDDRDSMNTEAF
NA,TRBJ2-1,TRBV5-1,ASSQLGQENNEQF
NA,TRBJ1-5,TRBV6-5,ASSYSTGPDQPQH
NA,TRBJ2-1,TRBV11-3,ASSSRASFSNEQF
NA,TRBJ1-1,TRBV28,ASSPTGGTEAF
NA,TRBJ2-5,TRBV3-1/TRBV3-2,ASSSPDGGTQY
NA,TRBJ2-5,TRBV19,ASSSLAGETQY
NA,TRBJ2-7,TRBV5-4,ASRRDGTDFEQY
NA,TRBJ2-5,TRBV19,AISRGHQETQY
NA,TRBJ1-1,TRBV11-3,ASSLLRDTEAF
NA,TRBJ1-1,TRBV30,AWSDSGYTEAF
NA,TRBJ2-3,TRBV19,ATRTSGGIADTQY
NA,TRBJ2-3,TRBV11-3,ASSPRTGADTQY
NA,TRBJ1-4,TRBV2,ASRRDRSDEKLF
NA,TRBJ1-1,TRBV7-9,ASSLGAAGAF
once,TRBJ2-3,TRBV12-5,ASAGGTLLGDTQY
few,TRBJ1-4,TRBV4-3,ASSPTGADEKLF
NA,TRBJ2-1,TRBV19,AARSGGAIYNEQF
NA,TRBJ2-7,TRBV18,ASSPTSGGAGSYEQY
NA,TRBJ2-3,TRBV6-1,ASSEGLAGGYRTQY